This TCR beta chain was captured in a study of tumor and adjacent non-tumor tissue in lung cancer. Study-level background: The cohort had 12 to 13 adenocarcinoma, a couple of squamous cell and 1 small cell patients. Study-wide results and caveats: TCR diversity was significantly greater in tumor than normal lung tissue. Shorter survival was associated with higher TCR diversity in tumors.

Worth noting for this clonotype: What it binds is not known.

No cell sorting was done before RNA was extracted from the tissue. The normal lung tissue was taken more than 3 cm from the tumor edge. Chemotherapy-naive patients with new lung cancer underwent thoracic surgery in China, August–late 2014. The library came from three nested PCR rounds adapted from ARM-PCR protocols. TCRdb itself ran the multiplex PCR reads through MiXCR, one entry per CDR3 protein. The table lists fewer than 45,000 distinct CDR3 sequences, roughly three fifths of them singletons, with over 15% in the top ten. V was clipped by 9 bases and J by 7 bases, with 25 bases between them. Germline CDR1 is MNHNY and CDR2 is SVGAGI (reference sequence). The CDR3 is 15 residues long.

The receptor's source is a woman aged 40 to 50 with non-small cell lung cancer. The V gene is TRBV6-6, the J gene TRBJ2-7, with D unresolved. Sequencing was performed on distant non-tumor lung tissue. The CDR3 region is CASHPTIQQRREQYF. The CDR3, as DNA: TGTGCCAGTCACCCGACCATACAGCAACGAAGGGAGCAGTACTTC.